These T cell receptor beta chains were read from a single sample in a study of blood T cell repertoires in COVID-19. Measured with immunoSEQ multiplex PCR; TCRdb has only the in-frame clones, and not every one. The repertoire holds around 320,000 clones, 87% seen once, with approximately 2.2% in the top ten. Sequencing input: peripheral blood. The receptors shown here come from a young man with active or convalescent COVID-19. The CDR3 runs from the conserved cysteine through the conserved F or W. D genes are given only for firm matches. Size tells how often a clone was seen (once, few, many) or the class of an expanded clone, and some rows leave it out.

clone_size,v_call,d_call,j_call,cdr3_aa,cdr3_nt
NA,TRBV29-1,NA,TRBJ2-7,CSVYTSSYEQYF,TGCAGCGTTTATACTAGCTCCTACGAGCAGTACTTC
NA,TRBV19,TRBD2,TRBJ2-1,CASSIEGGSYNEQFF,TGTGCCAGTAGTATAGAGGGGGGGTCCTACAATGAGCAGTTCTTC
NA,TRBV7-2,NA,TRBJ2-7,CASSFSGGPYEQYF,TGTGCCAGCAGCTTTTCCGGGGGGCCCTACGAGCAGTACTTC
NA,TRBV11-2,TRBD1,TRBJ1-5,CASSLQGAGSNQPQHF,TGTGCCAGCAGTTTACAGGGGGCAGGGAGCAATCAGCCCCAGCATTTT
NA,TRBV7-2,NA,TRBJ1-5,CASSLSDTPPVQPQHF,TGTGCCAGCAGCTTATCAGACACGCCTCCGGTTCAGCCCCAGCATTTT
NA,TRBV11-2,NA,TRBJ2-1,CASSSGDRRSHHEQFF,TGTGCCAGCAGCTCGGGGGACCGACGGTCGCATCATGAGCAGTTCTTC
NA,TRBV4-1,TRBD1,TRBJ2-1,CASSPGTGPQLF,TGCGCCAGCAGCCCGGGGACAGGGCCCCAACTCTTC
once,TRBV10-3,NA,TRBJ1-1,CAISESAWTEAFF,TGTGCCATCAGTGAGTCAGCATGGACTGAAGCTTTCTTT
NA,TRBV9,TRBD1,TRBJ2-1,CASSIRTGYNEQFF,TGTGCCAGCAGCATTCGGACAGGCTACAATGAGCAGTTCTTC
NA,TRBV5-1,TRBD1,TRBJ2-1,CASSLAGGLNEQFF,TGCGCCAGCAGCTTGGCAGGGGGCTTAAATGAGCAGTTCTTC
NA,TRBV9,NA,TRBJ1-3,CASSLRQVYPPSGNTIYF,TGTGCCAGCAGCTTAAGACAGGTGTACCCTCCCTCTGGAAACACCATATATTTT
NA,TRBV3-1/TRBV3-2,NA,TRBJ2-7,CASSQEGRVGYEQYF,TGTGCCAGCAGCCAAGAAGGCAGGGTGGGGTACGAGCAGTACTTC
NA,TRBV6-1,NA,TRBJ2-2,CASSEALRRDGELFF,TGTGCCAGCAGTGAAGCGCTTCGACGGGACGGGGAGCTGTTTTTT